These T cell receptor beta chains were read from a single sample in a study of blood T cell repertoires in COVID-19. Using immunoSEQ multiplex PCR, the repertoire was profiled, and TCRdb retains in-frame clones only, with some absent. This sample has about 130,000 clones; roughly 85% occur once, and the top ten carry roughly 4.5%. Sequenced input: peripheral blood. The receptors originated from a human donor in a cohort sampled during active COVID-19. The CDR3 runs from the conserved cysteine through the conserved F or W. A D gene is named only where the DNA matches it firmly. The size field is filled for only some rows; it gives once, few, many or a size class.

v_gene	d_gene	j_gene	abundance	CDR3aa	CDR3nt
TRBV10-3	.	TRBJ2-3	.	CAIQTSTDTQYF	TGTGCCATCCAGACTAGCACAGATACGCAGTATTTT
TRBV27	.	TRBJ2-7	.	CASSLQGSSYEQYF	TGTGCCAGCAGTTTACAGGGAAGCTCCTACGAGCAGTACTTC
TRBV15	.	TRBJ1-2	.	CATSRANGEGGGYTF	TGTGCCACCAGCAGAGCGAATGGTGAGGGTGGTGGCTACACCTTC
TRBV7-2	.	TRBJ2-5	.	CASSLAPGSAAQYF	TGTGCCAGCAGCTTAGCTCCAGGATCCGCCGCCCAGTACTTC
TRBV4-3	.	TRBJ1-1	.	CASSQISRVSTEAFF	TGCGCCAGCAGCCAAATAAGTCGGGTTAGCACTGAAGCTTTCTTT
TRBV5-1	TRBD1	TRBJ1-4	.	CASSKEYQGATNEKLFF	TGCGCCAGCAGCAAGGAATATCAGGGGGCAACTAATGAAAAACTGTTTTTT
TRBV14	TRBD1	TRBJ1-1	.	CASTRTGGAHTEAFF	TGTGCCAGCACTCGGACAGGGGGCGCGCACACTGAAGCTTTCTTT
TRBV4-3	.	TRBJ1-1	.	CASSRILGADTEAFF	TGCGCCAGCAGCCGGATCCTAGGGGCTGACACTGAAGCTTTCTTT
TRBV9	TRBD2	TRBJ2-3	.	CASSAETSFTDTQYF	TGTGCCAGCAGCGCCGAGACTAGCTTCACAGATACGCAGTATTTT
TRBV6-1	.	TRBJ1-6	.	CASSDPRVYNSPLHF	TGTGCCAGCAGTGATCCCAGGGTGTATAATTCACCCCTCCACTTT
TRBV10-3	TRBD2	TRBJ2-7	.	CAIRNPRGFFEQYF	TGTGCCATCAGAAACCCGCGGGGGTTTTTCGAGCAGTACTTC
TRBV5-1	TRBD2	TRBJ2-1	.	CASRRSPGTSGWNEQFF	TGCGCCAGCCGGCGATCGCCCGGGACTAGCGGGTGGAATGAGCAGTTCTTC
TRBV7-9	.	TRBJ2-1	.	CAILLGSIEQFF	TGTGCCATTCTTCTAGGATCAATTGAGCAGTTCTTC
TRBV21-1	.	TRBJ2-7	once	CASSKQGEITYEQYF	TGTGCCAGCAGCAAACAGGGGGAAATTACCTACGAGCAGTACTTC
TRBV4-3	.	TRBJ1-1	once	CASSQSGAMNTEAFF	TGCGCCAGCAGCCAAAGTGGGGCGATGAACACTGAAGCTTTCTTT
TRBV7-2	.	TRBJ2-1	.	CASSLWVLGGRNEQFF	TGTGCCAGCAGCTTGTGGGTTCTGGGGGGAAGGAATGAGCAGTTCTTC
TRBV7-8	.	TRBJ1-3	.	CASSPAAVSSGNTIYF	TGTGCCAGCAGCCCAGCCGCGGTCAGCTCTGGAAACACCATATATTTT
TRBV9	TRBD1	TRBJ1-1	.	CASSPQGATNTEAFF	TGTGCCAGCAGCCCTCAGGGGGCGACGAACACTGAAGCTTTCTTT
TRBV9	TRBD1	TRBJ2-2	.	CASSVEDRGFPDTGELFF	TGTGCCAGCAGCGTAGAGGACAGGGGGTTTCCGGACACCGGGGAGCTGTTTTTT
TRBV9	.	TRBJ1-3	.	CASSVGTAGNTIYF	TGTGCCAGCAGCGTAGGAACAGCTGGAAACACCATATATTTT
TRBV7-8	.	TRBJ2-3	.	CASSATGDFTDTQYF	TGTGCCAGCAGCGCGACTGGTGATTTCACAGATACGCAGTATTTT
TRBV19	.	TRBJ1-2	.	CASSLDSIYGYTF	TGTGCCAGTAGTCTGGACAGTATCTATGGCTACACCTTC
TRBV30	.	TRBJ1-1	few	CAWSVAGGRSFF	TGTGCCTGGAGTGTCGCCGGAGGCAGGTCTTTCTTT
TRBV27	.	TRBJ2-2	.	CASSFTPARTGELFF	TGTGCCAGCAGTTTCACCCCAGCTAGAACCGGGGAGCTGTTTTTT
TRBV27	.	TRBJ2-1	.	CASSLEVLASEQFF	TGTGCCAGCAGTTTAGAGGTTCTAGCGTCTGAGCAGTTCTTC
TRBV9	TRBD1	TRBJ1-2	.	CASSVLGQGDGYTF	TGTGCCAGCAGCGTATTGGGACAGGGGGATGGCTACACCTTC
TRBV4-3	TRBD1	TRBJ1-4	.	CASSPVVGGQAEKLFF	TGCGCCAGCAGCCCGGTGGTAGGGGGACAGGCTGAAAAACTGTTTTTT
TRBV14	TRBD1	TRBJ2-2	.	CASSPIWTGETGELFF	TGTGCCAGCAGCCCGATATGGACAGGGGAAACCGGGGAGCTGTTTTTT
TRBV6-5	.	TRBJ1-1	.	CASSYYTEAFF	TGTGCCAGCAGTTATTACACCGAAGCTTTCTTT
TRBV6-5	.	TRBJ2-7	.	CASSSSLYEQYF	TGTGCCAGCAGTTCCTCCCTATACGAGCAGTACTTC
TRBV5-1	.	TRBJ2-1	.	CASSLALVEGGRGSYNEQFF	TGCGCCAGCAGCTTGGCCTTGGTTGAGGGAGGTAGGGGCTCCTACAATGAGCAGTTCTTC
TRBV6-5	.	TRBJ2-5	.	CASGGAVSETQYF	TGTGCCTCCGGCGGGGCGGTCTCAGAGACCCAGTACTTC
TRBV9	TRBD2	TRBJ2-2	.	CASSVGGTSDKSVGELFF	TGTGCCAGCAGCGTAGGGGGGACTAGCGATAAATCCGTCGGGGAGCTGTTTTTT
TRBV6-5	.	TRBJ1-1	.	CASRPRGAGDTEAFF	TGTGCCAGCAGGCCGAGGGGGGCGGGGGACACTGAAGCTTTCTTT
TRBV4-3	.	TRBJ1-2	.	CASSQEVIRGIYGYTF	TGCGCCAGCAGCCAAGAAGTTATCCGGGGGATCTATGGCTACACCTTC
TRBV7-9	TRBD2	TRBJ2-3	.	CASSQPLAGVITDTQYF	TGTGCCAGCAGCCAGCCCCTAGCGGGGGTGATCACAGATACGCAGTATTTT
TRBV4-1	TRBD2	TRBJ2-1	.	CASSQEQSSGRVASRSEQFF	TGCGCCAGCAGCCAAGAGCAGTCTAGCGGGAGGGTGGCTTCTCGAAGTGAGCAGTTCTTC
TRBV7-3	.	TRBJ2-2	.	CASSSRRSGTGELFF	TGTGCCAGCAGCTCGAGACGGAGTGGCACCGGGGAGCTGTTTTTT
TRBV19	.	TRBJ1-2	.	CASSIKWGSPAYGYTF	TGTGCCAGTAGTATAAAATGGGGCAGTCCCGCCTATGGCTACACCTTC
TRBV19	.	TRBJ2-7	once	CASSIAGNEQYF	TGTGCCAGTAGTATAGCAGGGAACGAGCAGTACTTC
TRBV9	.	TRBJ1-3	large	CASSVRDSGNTIYF	TGTGCCAGCAGCGTGAGAGACTCTGGAAACACCATATATTTT
TRBV13	.	TRBJ2-1	.	CASSFRRANYNEQFF	TGTGCCAGCAGCTTTCGGAGGGCTAACTACAATGAGCAGTTCTTC
TRBV6-2/TRBV6-3	TRBD1	TRBJ1-2	.	CASSFRQGALYGYTF	TGTGCCAGCAGTTTCCGACAGGGGGCTCTCTATGGCTACACCTTC
TRBV7-6	TRBD1	TRBJ2-3	once	CASTKTGGTDTQYF	TGTGCCAGCACCAAGACAGGGGGCACAGATACGCAGTATTTT
TRBV9	.	TRBJ1-4	few	CASSTRGGTNEKLFF	TGTGCCAGCAGCACCCGGGGAGGGACGAATGAAAAACTGTTTTTT